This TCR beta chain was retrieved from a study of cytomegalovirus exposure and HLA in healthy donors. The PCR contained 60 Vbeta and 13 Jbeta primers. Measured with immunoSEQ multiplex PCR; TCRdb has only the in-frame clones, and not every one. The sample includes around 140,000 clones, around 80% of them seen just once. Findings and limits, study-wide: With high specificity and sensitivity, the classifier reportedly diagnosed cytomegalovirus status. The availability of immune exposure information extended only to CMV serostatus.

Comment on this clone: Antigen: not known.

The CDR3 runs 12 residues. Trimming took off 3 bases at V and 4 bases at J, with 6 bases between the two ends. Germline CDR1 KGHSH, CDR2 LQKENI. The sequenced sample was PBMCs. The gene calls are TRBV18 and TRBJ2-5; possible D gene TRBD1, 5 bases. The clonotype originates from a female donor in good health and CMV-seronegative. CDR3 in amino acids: CASSPTGETQYF. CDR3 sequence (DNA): TGTGCCAGCTCACCCACAGGAGAGACCCAGTACTTC.